These T cell receptor beta chains were read from a single sample in a study of human T cells and chemical hapten exposure. TCRdb called the RACE reads again in MiXCR, with one record for every CDR3 protein. The sample carries approximately 77,000 distinct CDR3 sequences, roughly 15% recorded once. The specimen was whole blood, collected in connection with sensitization to the hapten diphenylcyclopropenone (DPC). The source is a woman aged 45 to 65 with alopecia areata. Some clones in this sample may be carry-over from other donors' samples. CDR3s leave out the opening cysteine and the closing phenylalanine or tryptophan. The D gene is left open where the match is weak. Only some rows state a clone size, as once, few, many or a class for expanded clones.

clone_size: few; v_call: TRBV5-6; j_call: TRBJ1-4; d_call: NA; cdr3_aa: ASSFATNEKLF
clone_size: few; v_call: TRBV12-3/TRBV12-4; j_call: TRBJ1-5; d_call: TRBD1; cdr3_aa: ASSLETGVNQPQH
clone_size: NA; v_call: TRBV6-6; j_call: TRBJ2-3; d_call: NA; cdr3_aa: ASSYSTASPWQY
clone_size: few; v_call: TRBV5-1; j_call: TRBJ1-1; d_call: NA; cdr3_aa: ASSLWGTKAEAF
clone_size: NA; v_call: TRBV11-2; j_call: TRBJ2-7; d_call: NA; cdr3_aa: ASSLGHRDTSYEQY
clone_size: many; v_call: TRBV7-8; j_call: TRBJ2-3; d_call: TRBD2; cdr3_aa: ASTLAGGTDTQY
clone_size: NA; v_call: TRBV18; j_call: TRBJ1-5; d_call: NA; cdr3_aa: ASSPTTGQGQPLH
clone_size: few; v_call: TRBV9; j_call: TRBJ2-3; d_call: NA; cdr3_aa: ASSRGGSTDTQY
clone_size: medium-sized; v_call: TRBV12-3/TRBV12-4; j_call: TRBJ2-4; d_call: NA; cdr3_aa: ASSTEGVAKNIQY
clone_size: many; v_call: TRBV14; j_call: TRBJ1-4; d_call: TRBD1; cdr3_aa: ASSQGGTGGSGEKLF
clone_size: many; v_call: TRBV7-6; j_call: TRBJ2-5; d_call: TRBD2; cdr3_aa: ASSRLGGGETQY
clone_size: many; v_call: TRBV3-1; j_call: TRBJ2-4; d_call: NA; cdr3_aa: ASGGTVKNIQY
clone_size: NA; v_call: TRBV7-9; j_call: TRBJ2-4; d_call: NA; cdr3_aa: ASSLAGDWTLQY
clone_size: NA; v_call: TRBV11-3; j_call: TRBJ1-2; d_call: TRBD1; cdr3_aa: ASSLLRTGGRIHYGYT
clone_size: many; v_call: TRBV12-3/TRBV12-4; j_call: TRBJ2-1; d_call: TRBD2; cdr3_aa: ASSPPKAGGPI
clone_size: NA; v_call: TRBV9; j_call: TRBJ2-2; d_call: NA; cdr3_aa: ASSVALTSGGELF
clone_size: few; v_call: TRBV4-3; j_call: TRBJ2-7; d_call: NA; cdr3_aa: ASSQGSGGWYEQY
clone_size: few; v_call: TRBV19; j_call: TRBJ2-7; d_call: NA; cdr3_aa: ASSISRGYEQY
clone_size: NA; v_call: TRBV24-1; j_call: TRBJ1-1; d_call: TRBD1; cdr3_aa: ATSDSRTGRNTEAF
clone_size: NA; v_call: TRBV7-6; j_call: TRBJ2-3; d_call: TRBD2; cdr3_aa: ASRTGGDTQY
clone_size: few; v_call: TRBV20-1; j_call: TRBJ2-7; d_call: NA; cdr3_aa: SAPRGAVEQY
clone_size: few; v_call: TRBV12-3/TRBV12-4; j_call: TRBJ2-1; d_call: NA; cdr3_aa: ASTMAGRRGNYNEQF
clone_size: NA; v_call: TRBV4-3; j_call: TRBJ2-7; d_call: NA; cdr3_aa: ASSQEGQGNYEQY
clone_size: NA; v_call: TRBV7-9; j_call: TRBJ1-6; d_call: NA; cdr3_aa: ASGGQGRSPLH
clone_size: NA; v_call: TRBV4-1; j_call: TRBJ1-2; d_call: NA; cdr3_aa: ASSQNAATDYGYT
clone_size: NA; v_call: TRBV14; j_call: TRBJ2-7; d_call: NA; cdr3_aa: ASSQFQGNEQY
clone_size: few; v_call: TRBV10-1; j_call: TRBJ2-1; d_call: TRBD2; cdr3_aa: ASSESKGSGTYNEQF
clone_size: few; v_call: TRBV11-2; j_call: TRBJ1-2; d_call: NA; cdr3_aa: ASSPGAGDYGYT
clone_size: few; v_call: TRBV30; j_call: TRBJ1-1; d_call: NA; cdr3_aa: AFTPGYTEAF
clone_size: few; v_call: TRBV6-5; j_call: TRBJ2-7; d_call: TRBD2; cdr3_aa: ASSYSSGSSYEQY
clone_size: NA; v_call: TRBV7-2; j_call: TRBJ2-1; d_call: NA; cdr3_aa: ASSLVRDNEQF
clone_size: many; v_call: TRBV12-3/TRBV12-4; j_call: TRBJ1-1; d_call: NA; cdr3_aa: ASSFRAGKTEAF
clone_size: few; v_call: TRBV3-1; j_call: TRBJ2-1; d_call: TRBD2; cdr3_aa: ASSHDGLAGTREEF
clone_size: few; v_call: TRBV7-9; j_call: TRBJ2-3; d_call: NA; cdr3_aa: ASSFGIQPKATDTQY
clone_size: NA; v_call: TRBV6-2/TRBV6-3; j_call: TRBJ1-5; d_call: NA; cdr3_aa: ASSYRRGNQPQH
clone_size: NA; v_call: TRBV4-1; j_call: TRBJ2-1; d_call: NA; cdr3_aa: ASSLARTTYNEQF
clone_size: few; v_call: TRBV6-5; j_call: TRBJ2-7; d_call: NA; cdr3_aa: ASSYSGTASYEQY